This note documents a single TCR beta chain sequence. Original methodology: Reference gene primer amplification gave nucleated cell count estimates. Generated by immunoSEQ multiplex PCR, the TCRdb table keeps only in-frame clones and is missing some. V, J and clone size reflect that table, while D and trimming were determined from the DNA. The sample lists 90,000 or so clones, 79% occurring once. This sample stems from a study of blood T cell repertoires in COVID-19. Whole-study context: Spain, Italy and the United States supplied samples that represented acute and convalescent COVID-19. T cells, B-cell-depleted T cells, or PBMCs provided the cDNA or gDNA that served as material.

The CDR3 has 14 amino acids. Germline trimming cut 7 bases from V and 3 bases from J; bases unmatched to any gene: 4. The germline gives CDR1 MDHEN, CDR2 SYDVKM. The sequence was collected from a human donor in a cohort sampled during active COVID-19. The genes are TRBV28 and TRBJ2-1; 9 bases are shared with TRBD2. The sample was peripheral blood. The CDR3 DNA is TGTGCCAGCACTGCAGCGGGAGGCTACAATGAGCAGTTCTTC. This encodes CASTAAGGYNEQFF.